This passage covers 9 T cell receptor beta chains from one sample sequenced in a study of CD8+ T cells in alopecia areata. Extracted from the samples, RNA was reverse transcribed into cDNA to serve as the sequencing template. Here immunoSEQ multiplex PCR was the method, and the copy in TCRdb shows in-frame clones only, minus some. The sample holds 150,000 to 200,000 clones, 50% to 70% seen once. Sample treatment: oral pan-JAK inhibitor, 5-10 mg twice daily. Material: CD4+ T cells sorted from blood, obtained at week 4, from a patient treated with tofacitinib. The receptors stem from a human donor with alopecia areata.

In its sample, this clone was seen a few times. V gene TRBV9 combines with J gene TRBJ2-1; 8 bases are a match to TRBD2. The CDR3 runs to 16 residues. V lost 4 bases and J lost 2; bases outside the gene matches: 8. Germline V gives CDR1 SGDLS, CDR2 YYNGEE. This CDR3 is CASSPRGGPPYNEQFF. The DNA for the CDR3 is TGTGCCAGCAGCCCCCGGGGGGGACCGCCCTACAATGAGCAGTTCTTC.

As regards this clone: One junction end does not reproduce the germline sequence, and a read error may be involved. The CDR3 DNA is TGTGCTAGCAGCGTTAGCGGGCGCACAGATACGCAGTATTTT. Translated: CASSVSGRTDTQYF. The chain links TRBV7-7 to TRBJ2-3, with 7 nucleotides matching TRBD2. The CDR3 runs 14 residues. In germline, CDR1 is SSHAT, CDR2 FNYEAQ (reference sequence).

This clone came up a few times. The chain carries TRBV28 and TRBJ2-7; the D gene could be TRBD1 or TRBD2 (5 bases each). The ends were cut back, 2 bases at V and 0 bases at J, with 14 bases in the middle. Germline V CDR1 and CDR2: MDHEN, SYDVKM. This CDR3 spans 16 amino acids. The CDR3 spells CASSLGGTVSSYEQYF. CDR3 nucleotides: TGTGCCAGCAGTTTAGGTGGGACGGTGAGCTCCTACGAGCAGTACTTC.

This clone was found a few times. V is TRBV11-1 and J is TRBJ2-2; no definite D call. Germline V CDR1 and CDR2: SGHAT, FQDESV (reference sequence). The CDR3 consists of 14 residues. V shed 0 bases and J shed 5 bases, with 7 bases lying between them. The CDR3, as DNA: TGTGCCAGCAGCTTAGCGCACGGTACCGGGGAGCTGTTTTTT. This translates into CASSLAHGTGELFF.

This chain uses TRBV11-1 with TRBJ2-5; D possibly corresponds to TRBD1 (6 bases). CDR1 and CDR2 (germline): SGHAT, FQDESV (reference sequence). CDR3 length equals 13 residues. The ends were cut back, 5 bases at V and 8 bases at J, with 15 bases in the middle. CDR3 sequence: CASSPDRTGTQYF. CDR3 nucleotides: TGTGCCAGCAGCCCGGACAGAACAGGCACCCAGTACTTC.

This clone came up once. The CDR3 reads CSVEALSWNTEAFF. CDR3 DNA: TGCAGCGTTGAAGCCCTAAGTTGGAACACTGAAGCTTTCTTT. The chain uses TRBV29-1 and TRBJ1-1, with no clear D. Looked up from germline, CDR1 is SQVTM and CDR2 is ANQGSEA. This CDR3 is 14 amino acids long. Trimming took 1 base from V and 1 from J, leaving 10 bases between them.

The chain is built from TRBV5-5 and TRBJ1-2, with unresolved D. V was pared by 6 bases and J by 4 bases, with 10 bases between. CDR3 size: 12 residues. The germline CDR1 and CDR2 sequences are SGHKS and YYEKEE (reference sequence). The CDR3 sequence is CASTRSGYGYTF. The CDR3 DNA follows: TGTGCCAGCACCCGGAGTGGCTATGGCTACACCTTC.

The chain couples TRBV2 to TRBJ1-5, with no clear D. This CDR3 has 13 residues. Germline assignment: CDR1 SNHLY and CDR2 FYNNEI. V lost 4 bases and J 7 bases, leaving 11 bases between the germline ends. The CDR3 DNA sequence: TGTGCCAGCAGTGCGGACGGGAACCAGCCCCAGCATTTT. Encoded protein: CASSADGNQPQHF.

V gene TRBV6-5 combines with J gene TRBJ2-1, with 8 nucleotides matching TRBD1. J lost 9 bases, V lost 7 bases, and 14 bases had no gene match. Germline values: CDR1 MNHEY, CDR2 SVGAGI. The CDR3 has 15 amino acids. The CDR3 protein is CASKLRQGFVSEQFF. CDR3 sequence (DNA): TGTGCCAGCAAGCTGCGACAGGGGTTTGTTAGTGAGCAGTTCTTC.